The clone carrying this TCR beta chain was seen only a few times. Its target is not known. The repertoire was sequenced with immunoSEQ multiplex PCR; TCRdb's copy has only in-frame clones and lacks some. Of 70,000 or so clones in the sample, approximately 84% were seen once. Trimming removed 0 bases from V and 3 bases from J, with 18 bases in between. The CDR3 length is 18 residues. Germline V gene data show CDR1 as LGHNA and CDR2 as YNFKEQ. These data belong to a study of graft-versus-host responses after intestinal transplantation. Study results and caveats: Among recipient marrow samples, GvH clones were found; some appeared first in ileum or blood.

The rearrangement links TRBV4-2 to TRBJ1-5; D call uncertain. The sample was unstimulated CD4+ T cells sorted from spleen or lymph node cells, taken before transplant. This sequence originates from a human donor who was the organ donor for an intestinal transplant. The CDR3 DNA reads TGTGCCAGCAGCCAAGATCCCTCCGGGAATGGGGACAATCAGCCCCAGCATTTT. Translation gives CASSQDPSGNGDNQPQHF.